Sequencing of this TCR beta chain was carried out in a study of blood T cell repertoires in COVID-19. Background on the study: The United States, Italy and Spain provided the acute and convalescent COVID-19 samples.

This clone was detected only a few times. The CDR3 sequence is 14 residues long. Trimming took 5 bases from V and 5 from J; bases not matched to a gene: 4. Germline V gene data show CDR1 as SGHVS and CDR2 as FNYEAQ. How the authors handled the data: Nucleated cell number was recorded as an estimate derived from reference gene primer amplification. The method was immunoSEQ multiplex PCR; TCRdb's version includes in-frame clones alone and lacks a portion of them. The V and J calls and the clone size are those of that table, but D and trimming were determined from the DNA. The data contain a few hundred thousand clones, roughly nine tenths of them singletons.

The material sequenced was peripheral blood. This sequence originates from a woman aged 50 to 65 with COVID-19, enrolled during active disease. This chain uses TRBV7-6 with TRBJ1-5, with TRBD1 matching 9 bases. The CDR3 loop is CASSQGQGYQPQHF. DNA of the CDR3: TGTGCCAGCAGCCAAGGACAGGGGTATCAGCCCCAGCATTTT.